This T cell receptor (beta chain) was recovered during a study of coeliac disease. About the study: Refractory type I patients had normal intraepithelial cells despite over 12 months' diet failure.

Repertoires were generated with immunoSEQ multiplex PCR, while TCRdb's copy carries only in-frame clones and drops some. The sample has 6,000 to 8,000 clones, 70% to 80% seen once; the top ten hold around 5.6%. Germline assignment: CDR1 MNHEY and CDR2 SVGAGI. V gave up 7 bases and J gave up 6 bases; unmatched junction bases: 8. There are 15 residues in the CDR3. The clonotype was recovered from a man aged 25 to 40 with celiac disease. The sequencing input was lamina propria lymphocytes from the gut. The genes are TRBV6-5 and TRBJ1-5; TRBD1 aligns across 11 bases. The CDR3 reads CASKLGTGGGQPQHF. CDR3 bases: TGTGCCAGCAAACTAGGGACAGGGGGAGGTCAGCCCCAGCATTTT.